Listed here is a single T cell receptor (beta chain). Original analysis: Researchers report that nucleated cell counts were estimated from reference gene primer amplification. Sequencing used immunoSEQ multiplex PCR; TCRdb keeps in-frame clones, though not all of them. V and J calls and clone size come straight from that table; D and trimming were deduced from the DNA. The data hold roughly 98,000 clones, with 70% to 90% observed a single time. This record belongs to a study of blood T cell repertoires in COVID-19. About the study: Some COVID-19 samples were acute and others convalescent; all came from the United States, Italy and Spain. Sample material is recorded as cDNA or gDNA derived from T cells, B-cell-depleted T cells, or PBMCs.

This CDR3 comprises 13 residues. Germline V gene sequence: CDR1 SNHLY, CDR2 FYNNEI. After removal of 4 bases from V and 8 bases from J, the junction contained 6 bases not matched to a gene. This clonotype was obtained from a woman between 65 and 79 years old with active or convalescent COVID-19. The sequencing input was peripheral blood. The chain recombines TRBV2 with TRBJ1-2; 8 nucleotides line up with TRBD1. This chain's CDR3 is CASSADRDWGYTF. CDR3 in DNA: TGTGCCAGCAGTGCGGACAGGGATTGGGGCTACACCTTC.